The TCR beta chain described here comes from a study of blood T cell repertoires in COVID-19. The CDR3 spans 11 residues. V was pared by 5 bases and J by 8 bases, with 5 bases of the junction left unmatched. Germline V CDR1 and CDR2: DFQATT, SNEGSKA (reference sequence). Original analysis: Nucleated cell number was recorded as an estimate derived from reference gene primer amplification. TCRdb's copy holds only in-frame clones and misses some; the assay was immunoSEQ multiplex PCR. V and J calls and clone size come straight from that table; D and trimming were deduced from the DNA. The sample has about 440,000 clones; 87% are singletons.

The sequence was obtained from a woman in her late teens or twenties with acute COVID-19. Specimen: PBMCs or T cells enriched from blood (not recorded which). V gene TRBV20-1 combines with J gene TRBJ1-1; TRBD1 agrees at 7 bases. CDR3 sequence reads: CSAGTDVEAFF. As DNA, the CDR3 is TGCAGTGCTGGGACAGACGTCGAAGCTTTCTTT.